Each of the 8 T cell receptor beta chains below was sequenced from the same sample in a study of blood T cell repertoires in COVID-19. Some clones are missing from TCRdb's copy, which holds only in-frame ones; the method was immunoSEQ multiplex PCR. Altogether under 200,000 clones are present, roughly 84% being singletons, with the ten largest covering 11% to 15%. Sequencing was done on a sample of peripheral blood. The receptors come from a man aged 18 to 29 with active or convalescent COVID-19.

This clone has just one count. V gene TRBV27 combines with J gene TRBJ2-1; 12 bases agree with TRBD2. V lost 2 bases to trimming and J lost 4 bases; unmatched junction nucleotides: 6. The CDR3 covers 17 residues. From germline, CDR1 is MNHEY and CDR2 SMNVEV (reference sequence). CDR3 coding DNA: TGTGCCAGCAGTTTAGGGACTAGCGGGTTAAATTACAATGAGCAGTTCTTC. It yields the protein CASSLGTSGLNYNEQFF.

The chain has TRBV9 and TRBJ2-7; TRBD1 agrees at 9 bases. Looked up from germline, CDR1 is SGDLS and CDR2 is YYNGEE. V was clipped by 1 base and J by 5 bases; unmatched bases: 7. There are 15 residues in the CDR3. The CDR3 protein is CASSVRTGEIDEQYF. CDR3 sequence (DNA): TGTGCCAGCAGCGTAAGGACAGGGGAAATCGACGAGCAGTACTTC.

This clone was picked up a small number of times. The chain employs TRBV6-2 or TRBV6-3 and TRBJ1-2; 8 nucleotides align to TRBD1. The CDR3 runs to 15 residues. Germline-derived CDR1 and CDR2 are MNHEY and SVGEGT. Unmatched junction bases numbered 6, after V lost 2 bases and J lost 4 bases. CDR3 in amino acids: CASSYPGQALYGYTF. In DNA, the CDR3 is TGTGCCAGCAGTTACCCGGGACAGGCCCTCTATGGCTACACCTTC.

CDR3 bases: TGTGCCAGCAGCCCCCAAACAGGGGCCACTGAAGCTTTCTTT. Translation gives CASSPQTGATEAFF. This chain links TRBV13 with TRBJ1-1, with TRBD1 matching 7 bases. The trim removed 5 bases at V and 4 bases at J, leaving 7 bases unmatched. CDR1 is PRHDT and CDR2 is FYEKMQ in the germline V gene (reference sequence). This CDR3 region has 14 residues.

For the CDR3, the DNA is TGTGCCAGTAGAGGTGGCGGGGTGTACAATGAGCAGTTCTTC. Protein sequence: CASRGGGVYNEQFF. The rearrangement uses TRBV19 and TRBJ2-1, with D maybe TRBD2 (6 bases). The V and J ends lost 6 bases and 4 bases respectively, with 13 bases between them. Germline CDR1 LNHDA, CDR2 SQIVND (reference sequence). This CDR3 has 14 residues. Complete variable domain (other parts from reference TRBV19 and TRBJ2-1): DGGITQSPKYLFRKEGQNVTLSCEQNLNHDAMYWYRQDPGQGLRLIYYSQIVNDFQKGDIAEGYSVSREKKESFPLTVTSAQKNPTAFYLCASRGGGVYNEQFFGPGTRLTVL.

In this sample, this clone turned up a few times. The J gene is TRBJ2-7, the V gene TRBV29-1; TRBD2 matches 7 bases. The V gene end was trimmed by 2 bases and the J gene end by 3 bases; junction bases not matched to a gene: 16. The CDR3 extends over 17 amino acids. Germline lookup yields CDR1 SQVTM and CDR2 ANQGSEA. CDR3 nucleotide sequence: TGCAGCGTTGAAATAGGAGTGGTGGGAGGGCTAAGCTACGAGCAGTACTTC. Encoded protein: CSVEIGVVGGLSYEQYF.

This chain links TRBV28 with TRBJ1-2; possible D gene TRBD1, 6 bases. Germline CDR1 is MDHEN and CDR2 is SYDVKM. The CDR3 has 14 residues. V was clipped by 5 bases and J by 1 base, with 11 bases between them. CDR3 coding DNA: TGTGCCAGCAGTGTGACAGGTATTAACTATGGCTACACCTTC. Translating it yields CASSVTGINYGYTF.

This sequence joins TRBV6-5 and TRBJ1-4, with D tentatively TRBD1 (5 bases). This CDR3 spans 15 amino acids. Germline V gene lookup returns CDR1 MNHEY and CDR2 SVGAGI. V lost 6 bases, J lost 0 bases, and 11 bases lay in between. The CDR3 loop is CASRGGDATNEKLFF. For the CDR3, the DNA is TGTGCCAGCAGAGGAGGGGACGCAACTAATGAAAAACTGTTTTTT.